Below are 20 T cell receptor beta chains sequenced from a single sample in a study of control samples from healthy donors and cancer patients. The assay was immunoSEQ multiplex PCR, and TCRdb's table has in-frame clones only and misses some. The sample has roughly 170,000 clones, about 90% seen once; the top ten hold 4% to 6%. The sample taken for sequencing was blood. The receptors shown here come from a woman aged 30 to 39 in good health.

V usage is TRBV20-1 and J usage is TRBJ2-3, with TRBD1 identical over 8 bases. The CDR3 is 14 amino acids. CDR1 and CDR2 (germline): DFQATT, SNEGSKA (reference sequence). Trimming took 3 bases from V and 3 from J; bases not matched to a gene: 5. DNA for the CDR3: TGCAGTGCTAGTGGACAGGGTTCGACAGATACGCAGTATTTT. It translates to CSASGQGSTDTQYF.

The rearrangement uses TRBV12-3 or TRBV12-4 and TRBJ2-3, with D hard to call. V lost 6 bases, J lost 9 bases, and 16 bases lay in between. The length of the CDR3 is 13 residues. CDR3 loop: CASSPWTDATQYF. The CDR3 region has the DNA TGTGCCAGCAGCCCATGGACGGACGCAACGCAGTATTTT.

The chain joins TRBV7-9 to TRBJ1-3; possible D gene TRBD1, 5 bases. The germline CDR1 and CDR2 sequences are SEHNR and FQNEAQ (reference sequence). Between the trimmed V and J ends, which lost 5 bases and 4 bases, there was a span of 15 bases. This CDR3 spans 15 amino acids. Written as DNA, the CDR3 is TGTGCCAGCAGCCTCCCGGGGGTCGCGGGAAACACCATATATTTT. This gives the protein CASSLPGVAGNTIYF.

V usage is TRBV19 and J usage is TRBJ1-2; 9 bases align to TRBD1. Germline lookup yields CDR1 LNHDA and CDR2 SQIVND (reference sequence). After removal of 3 bases from V and 4 bases from J, the junction contained 9 bases not matched to a gene. The CDR3 length is 16 residues. CDR3 DNA: TGTGCCAGTAGTATGGGACAGGGCCCTGTCGCCTATGGCTACACCTTC. Amino acids: CASSMGQGPVAYGYTF. The variable domain in full, with the rest retrieved from reference TRBV19 and TRBJ1-2, is DGGITQSPKYLFRKEGQNVTLSCEQNLNHDAMYWYRQDPGQGLRLIYYSQIVNDFQKGDIAEGYSVSREKKESFPLTVTSAQKNPTAFYLCASSMGQGPVAYGYTFGSGTRLTVV.

J is TRBJ2-3 and V is TRBV6-5; 9 bases line up with TRBD1. Trimming took 7 bases from V and 7 from J; bases not matched to a gene: 12. This CDR3 contains 15 residues. Germline CDR1 reads MNHEY; CDR2 reads SVGAGI. The CDR3 protein is CASNTYTGGRYTQYF. Here the CDR3 DNA reads TGTGCCAGCAACACTTACACAGGGGGCAGGTATACGCAGTATTTT.

The chain links TRBV9 to TRBJ1-1, with 8 positions matching TRBD1. The CDR3 covers 14 residues. Germline CDR1 and CDR2: SGDLS and YYNGEE. V dropped 3 bases and J dropped 8; count of bases not matched to a gene: 9. DNA for the CDR3: TGTGCCAGCAGCGGAATGGACAGGGAAACGGAAGCTTTCTTT. Protein product: CASSGMDRETEAFF. Supplemented by reference TRBV9 and TRBJ1-1, the full variable domain reads DSGVTQTPKHLITATGQRVTLRCSPRSGDLSVYWYQQSLDQGLQFLIQYYNGEERAKGNILERFSAQQFPDLHSELNLSSLELGDSALYFCASSGMDRETEAFFGQGTRLTVV.

V is TRBV4-2 and J is TRBJ1-5; the D gene is possibly TRBD1 (5 bases). The CDR3 covers 16 residues. Germline CDR1 LGHNA, CDR2 YNFKEQ. Trimming took 1 base from V and 3 from J, leaving 13 bases between them. The CDR3 DNA sequence: TGTGCCAGCAGCCAAGTTTTGGGGGTTAACAATCAGCCCCAGCATTTT. It yields the protein CASSQVLGVNNQPQHF.

The chain is built from TRBV25-1 and TRBJ2-2; no definite D call. This CDR3 has 11 amino acids. The germline V gene encodes CDR1 MGHDK and CDR2 SYGVNS. Deletions cut 8 bases from V and 6 bases from J, with 7 bases between. The CDR3 loop is CASGFAGELFF. CDR3 DNA sequence: TGTGCCAGCGGGTTTGCCGGGGAGCTGTTTTTT.

This chain joins TRBV9 and TRBJ1-2, with D uncertain. CDR1 and CDR2 (germline): SGDLS, YYNGEE. This CDR3 spans 13 amino acids. Trimming shortened V by 0 bases and J by 4 bases, and 7 bases separated the two germline ends. This chain's CDR3 is CASSVGQFYGYTF. CDR3 nucleotide sequence: TGTGCCAGCAGCGTAGGTCAGTTCTATGGCTACACCTTC.

V and J are TRBV19 and TRBJ1-1; D gene ambiguous. V lost 3 bases to trimming and J lost 1 base, with 6 bases between them. CDR3 length equals 13 residues. Germline V gives CDR1 LNHDA, CDR2 SQIVND (reference sequence). The CDR3 loop is CASSIRRNTEAFF. The CDR3 DNA reads as TGTGCCAGTAGTATTCGACGGAACACTGAAGCTTTCTTT.

This rearrangement joins TRBV5-6 to TRBJ2-2; D possibly matches TRBD1 or TRBD2 (5 bases each). CDR1 is SGHDT, CDR2 YYEEEE, per germline. V gave up 6 bases and J gave up 2 bases, with 17 bases separating them. CDR3 size: 16 residues. The CDR3 nucleotides read TGTGCCAGCACAGGGACGGCGAATATTAACACCGGGGAGCTGTTTTTT. Translated, it gives CASTGTANINTGELFF.

V and J are TRBV20-1 and TRBJ2-5; no definite D call. Germline CDR1 DFQATT, CDR2 SNEGSKA (reference sequence). V lost 3 bases and J 2 bases, leaving 4 bases between the germline ends. The CDR3 length is 11 residues. The CDR3: CSARVQETQYF. Here the CDR3 DNA reads TGCAGTGCTAGGGTTCAAGAGACCCAGTACTTC.

The chain is built from TRBV28 and TRBJ1-2; TRBD1 matches 9 bases. The CDR3 has 16 amino acids. The germline gives CDR1 MDHEN, CDR2 SYDVKM. V lost 1 base, J lost 7 bases, and 10 bases stayed unmatched. The chain's CDR3 is CASSLSVVDRGTGYTF. CDR3 in DNA: TGTGCCAGCAGTTTATCCGTCGTCGACAGGGGGACTGGCTACACCTTC.

CDR3 coding DNA: TGTGCCAGCAGCATCGAGGGACCCTACAATGAGCAGTTCTTC. Translating gives CASSIEGPYNEQFF. The chain is built from TRBV7-9 and TRBJ2-1; D might be TRBD1 or TRBD2, each matching 5 bases. Trimming shortened V by 5 bases and J by 2 bases, and 10 bases separated the two germline ends. This CDR3 is 14 amino acids long. The V gene's germline CDR1 is SEHNR and CDR2 FQNEAQ (reference sequence).

The chain has TRBV15 and TRBJ2-3; 9 bases align to TRBD1. J gave up 4 bases and V 2 bases, and 10 bases lay outside the gene matches. The germline V gene encodes CDR1 LNHNV and CDR2 YYDKDF (reference sequence). CDR3 length equals 17 residues. The CDR3 nucleotides read TGTGCCACCAGCAGAACCATTACAGGGGGCCTCGCAGATACGCAGTATTTT. Translated: CATSRTITGGLADTQYF. Looking up the rest from reference TRBV15 and TRBJ2-3 gives the full variable domain: DAMVIQNPRYQVTQFGKPVTLSCSQTLNHNVMYWYQQKSSQAPKLLFHYYDKDFNNEADTPDNFQSRRPNTSFCFLDIRSPGLGDTAMYLCATSRTITGGLADTQYFGPGTRLTVL.

This chain links TRBV3-1 (or the pseudogene TRBV3-2) with TRBJ2-5; D is perhaps TRBD2 (6 bases). This CDR3 is built from 16 residues. Per germline, CDR1 LGHDT and CDR2 YNNKEL (reference sequence). The V gene lost 7 bases and the J gene lost 1 base, with 19 bases spanning the gap. The CDR3: CASKRRSSVFQETQYF. CDR3 sequence (DNA): TGTGCCAGCAAGCGAAGGTCTAGCGTATTCCAAGAGACCCAGTACTTC.

CDR3 nucleotides: TGCGCCAGCAGCTTCCAGGGACGAAGAGAAGAGACCCAGTACTTC. This gives the protein CASSFQGRREETQYF. The gene calls are TRBV5-1 and TRBJ2-5; D may correspond to TRBD1 or TRBD2 (5 bases each). The V end lost 2 bases, the J end lost 3 bases, and 14 bases lay between the germline ends. Looked up from germline, CDR1 is SGHRS and CDR2 is YFSETQ. The CDR3 consists of 15 residues.

The chain has TRBV5-1 and TRBJ1-1; the D is unclear. From germline, CDR1 is SGHRS and CDR2 YFSETQ. The length of the CDR3 is 14 residues. Between the trimmed V and J ends, which lost 3 bases and 3 bases, there was a span of 12 bases. CDR3 coding DNA: TGCGCCAGCAGCTACTCCGACGGCTACACTGAAGCTTTCTTT. The encoded protein is CASSYSDGYTEAFF.

The V gene is TRBV5-1, the J gene TRBJ1-1; no reliable D call. The CDR3 extends over 14 amino acids. V was clipped by 5 bases and J by 1 base, with 12 bases between them. The germline V gene has CDR1 SGHRS and CDR2 YFSETQ. CDR3 residues: CASRRAGENTEAFF. DNA for the CDR3: TGCGCCAGCAGACGGGCCGGTGAGAACACTGAAGCTTTCTTT.

This chain links TRBV5-4 with TRBJ2-7, with TRBD2 matching 13 bases. Germline V gene data show CDR1 as SGHNT and CDR2 as YYREEE (reference sequence). The trim removed 0 bases at V and 6 bases at J, leaving 12 bases unmatched. This CDR3 has 18 residues. The CDR3 DNA reads TGTGCCAGCAGCTTGGGTCGGACTAGCGGGAGTTTGCTACGCGAGCAGTACTTC. It encodes CASSLGRTSGSLLREQYF.